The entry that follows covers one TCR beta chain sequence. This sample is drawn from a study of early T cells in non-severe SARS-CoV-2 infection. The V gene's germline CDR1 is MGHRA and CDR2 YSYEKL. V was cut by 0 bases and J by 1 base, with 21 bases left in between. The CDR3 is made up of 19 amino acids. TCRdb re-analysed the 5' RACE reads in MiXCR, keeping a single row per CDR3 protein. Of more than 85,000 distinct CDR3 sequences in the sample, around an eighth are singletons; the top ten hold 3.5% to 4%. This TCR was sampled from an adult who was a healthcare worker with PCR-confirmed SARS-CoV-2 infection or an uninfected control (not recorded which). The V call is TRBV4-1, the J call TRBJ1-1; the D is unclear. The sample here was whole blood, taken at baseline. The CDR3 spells CASSQDGRGTPMRNTEAFF. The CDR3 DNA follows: TGCGCCAGCAGCCAAGATGGGCGGGGAACCCCGATGAGGAACACTGAAGCTTTCTTT.